A single T cell receptor (beta chain) is shown here with its context. Its target is not known. CDR1 SGHVS and CDR2 FQNEAQ come from the germline V gene. The CDR3 has 16 amino acids. The source of the sample is a study of T cells expressing NK-cell markers. Study at large: Sorted CD3+CD56+NKG2C+, CD3+CD56+NKG2C- and CD3+CD56-NKG2C+ T cells supplied TCR beta repertoires. Notes on the study in general: The contribution of dominant NKG2C+ clonotypes to CD8+ T cells in a handful of donors was roughly 1.0-8%.

TCR beta cDNA was made by 5'RACE template switching with UMIs. TCRdb reanalyzed the 5' RACE reads, giving one entry per CDR3 protein sequence and no DNA. Its clone listing holds roughly 150,000 distinct CDR3 sequences. The specimen sequenced was blood T cells: a sorted CD56 or NKG2C T cell subset, CD4+ or CD8+ T cells, or bulk PBMC T cells (not recorded which). The chain employs TRBV7-8 and TRBJ2-3; TCRdb's D call, TRBD1, is unchecked because there is no DNA. This sequence was found in a man between 18 and 69 years old in good health. The CDR3 sequence: CASSLGPEGGVDTQYF.